One sample yielded the 17 T cell receptor beta chains listed below, sequenced in a study of blood T cell repertoires in COVID-19. Here immunoSEQ multiplex PCR was the method, and the copy in TCRdb shows in-frame clones only, minus some. Of under 200,000 clones listed, around four fifths are singletons. Sequenced input: PBMCs or T cells enriched from blood (not recorded which). Source of these receptors: a woman between 50 and 59 years old in a cohort exposed to, infected with or recovered from COVID-19 (not recorded which).

This clone was seen a handful of times. The chain combines TRBV7-9 with TRBJ1-1; D not resolved. V was shortened by 5 bases and J by 6 bases, with 7 bases between the two germline ends. The CDR3 contains 11 residues. From germline, CDR1 is SEHNR and CDR2 FQNEAQ (reference sequence). The DNA for the CDR3 is TGTGCCAGCAGCCCCCTTTCTGAAGCTTTCTTT. Residues: CASSPLSEAFF.

V is TRBV5-6 and J is TRBJ2-3; perhaps TRBD2 as D (6 bases). The V end lost 6 bases, the J end lost 0 bases, and 14 bases lay between the germline ends. The germline V gene encodes CDR1 SGHDT and CDR2 YYEEEE. The CDR3 covers 15 residues. The CDR3 region is CASTIGRPSTDTQYF. DNA of the CDR3: TGTGCCAGCACTATCGGGAGACCTAGCACAGATACGCAGTATTTT. The entire variable domain, with the rest obtained from reference TRBV5-6 and TRBJ2-3, is as follows: DAGVTQSPTHLIKTRGQQVTLRCSPKSGHDTVSWYQQALGQGPQFIFQYYEEEERQRGNFPDRFSGHQFPNYSSELNVNALLLGDSALYLCASTIGRPSTDTQYFGPGTRLTVL.

The rearrangement joins TRBV7-3 to TRBJ2-5; D unresolved. The CDR3 totals 13 residues. Per germline, CDR1 SGHTA and CDR2 FQGTGA. V lost 3 bases, J lost 0 bases, and 5 bases lay in between. The CDR3 coding sequence is TGTGCCAGCAGCTTGGAGTACCAAGAGACCCAGTACTTC. Its translation is CASSLEYQETQYF.

V is TRBV11-2 and J is TRBJ2-3; a weak D match, TRBD2 (7 bases). Trimming pared 4 bases from V and 0 bases from J, leaving 11 bases between. Germline CDR1 SGHAT, CDR2 FQNNGV. The CDR3 has 15 residues. CDR3 sequence (DNA): TGTGCCAGCAGCTCCCGGGGGGCCAGCACAGATACGCAGTATTTT. Encoded protein: CASSSRGASTDTQYF.

The CDR3 nucleotides are TGTGCCAGCAGCTCCAAAACAGGAGTATCTGAAGCTTTCTTT. Amino acids: CASSSKTGVSEAFF. The chain recombines TRBV11-1 with TRBJ1-1, with a tentative D call TRBD1 (5 bases). Trimming shortened V by 4 bases and J by 6 bases, and 15 bases separated the two germline ends. This CDR3 region has 14 residues. Germline V CDR1 and CDR2: SGHAT, FQDESV (reference sequence).

The genes are TRBV5-4 and TRBJ1-2; possibly TRBD1 for D (6 bases). Trimming removed 0 bases at V and 3 bases at J, with 15 bases between. This CDR3 has 16 residues. The germline gives CDR1 SGHNT, CDR2 YYREEE (reference sequence). CDR3 sequence: CASSLAPTGDDYGYTF. CDR3 nucleotide sequence: TGTGCCAGCAGCTTGGCCCCGACAGGCGATGACTATGGCTACACCTTC.

In its sample, this clone was seen a few times. The genes are TRBV4-3 and TRBJ1-3; 8 bases line up with TRBD1. CDR1 is LGHNA and CDR2 is YSLEER in the germline V gene. The trim removed 6 bases at V and 2 bases at J, leaving 24 bases unmatched. The CDR3 contains 21 residues. The CDR3 region has the DNA TGCGCCAGCAGTCAACTTCAGTTCGGGACAGGTAAGATTATGGCTGGAAACACCATATATTTT. As protein: CASSQLQFGTGKIMAGNTIYF.

This chain connects TRBV5-4 to TRBJ2-2, with D possibly TRBD2 on 5 matching bases. Trimming took off 3 bases at V and 3 bases at J, with 18 bases between the two ends. Germline V gives CDR1 SGHNT, CDR2 YYREEE (reference sequence). This CDR3 contains 17 residues. The CDR3, as DNA: TGTGCCAGCAGCTCCGCGGGTAGAGGGTGGGACACCGGGGAGCTGTTTTTT. Translating it yields CASSSAGRGWDTGELFF.

Notes on this clone: The junction departs from germline at one end; a sequencing error may be responsible. The rearrangement links TRBV7-3 to TRBJ2-3, with 8 nucleotides matching TRBD1. The length of the CDR3 is 12 residues. In germline, CDR1 is SGHTA, CDR2 FQGTGA. DNA for the CDR3: TGTGCCAGCAGCCTCCAGGGACAGGATCTACTTTTT. Its translation is CASSLQGQDLLF.

This chain links TRBV3-1 (or the pseudogene TRBV3-2) with TRBJ2-3; TRBD1 aligns across 7 bases. Germline V gives CDR1 LGHDT, CDR2 YNNKEL (reference sequence). The trim removed 4 bases at V and 0 bases at J, leaving 13 bases unmatched. The CDR3 spans 18 residues. In DNA form, the CDR3 reads TGTGCCAGCAGCCGCAAAGGCGCAGGGGGTCGGAGCACAGATACGCAGTATTTT. This translates into CASSRKGAGGRSTDTQYF.

V and J are TRBV7-8 and TRBJ2-2; 8 nucleotides match TRBD1. This CDR3 contains 14 residues. With 2 bases clipped from V and 6 bases from J, the junction kept 2 bases outside the gene matches. CDR1 and CDR2 (germline): SGHVS, FQNEAQ. The CDR3 DNA reads TGTGCCAGCAGCTTAAAGGACAGGGCCGGGGAGCTGTTTTTT. Protein: CASSLKDRAGELFF.

This clone was seen a single time. The chain is built from TRBV29-1 and TRBJ1-1; perhaps TRBD1 as D (5 bases). This CDR3 region has 13 residues. Germline V CDR1 and CDR2: SQVTM, ANQGSEA. V was shortened by 2 bases and J by 4 bases, with 11 bases between the two germline ends. The CDR3 bases are TGCAGCGTTGAACCAGGGTTCGGCACTGAAGCTTTCTTT. As protein: CSVEPGFGTEAFF. The full variable domain, in which reference TRBV29-1 and TRBJ1-1 provide the parts outside the CDR3, is SAVISQKPSRDICQRGTSLTIQCQVDSQVTMMFWYRQQPGQSLTLIATANQGSEATYESGFVIDKFPISRPNLTFSTLTVSNMSPEDSSIYLCSVEPGFGTEAFFGQGTRLTVV.

The chain has TRBV27 and TRBJ2-7, with TRBD2 as a possible D gene (8 bases). From germline, CDR1 is MNHEY and CDR2 SMNVEV (reference sequence). The V end lost 4 bases, the J end lost 7 bases, and 20 bases lay between the germline ends. The CDR3 consists of 15 residues. The CDR3 loop reads CASSSSGRGLGEQYF. In DNA, the CDR3 is TGTGCCAGCAGTTCCTCCGGGAGGGGGCTGGGTGAGCAGTACTTC.

The chain couples TRBV29-1 to TRBJ2-7; TRBD1 aligns across 8 bases. The CDR3 length is 13 residues. Germline lookup yields CDR1 SQVTM and CDR2 ANQGSEA. Trimming at V came to 4 bases and at J to 4 bases, leaving 6 bases not matched to a gene. The CDR3 region has the DNA TGCAGCGTTGGGCAGGGGGCCAGTTACGAGCAGTACTTC. Protein product: CSVGQGASYEQYF.

The rearrangement links TRBV5-1 to TRBJ2-7, with a possible D match to TRBD1 (6 bases). The CDR3 is 13 residues long. CDR1 is SGHRS, CDR2 YFSETQ, per germline. Trimming cost V 2 bases and J 6 bases, with 12 bases left between them. The chain's CDR3 is CASSLQGEFEQYF. CDR3 sequence (DNA): TGCGCCAGCAGCTTACAGGGAGAGTTCGAGCAGTACTTC.

The CDR3 sequence is CASSQVGSKAGKLFF. The CDR3 DNA reads as TGTGCCAGCAGCCAAGTGGGGTCAAAGGCGGGGAAACTGTTTTTT. The chain has TRBV3-1 (or the pseudogene TRBV3-2) and TRBJ1-4; D gene ambiguous. V lost 1 base to trimming and J lost 11 bases, with 17 bases between them. CDR1 LGHDT and CDR2 YNNKEL come from the germline V gene (reference sequence). The CDR3 extends over 15 amino acids.

The chain is built from TRBV27 and TRBJ1-2, with a tentative D call TRBD1 (5 bases). CDR1 and CDR2 from the germline V gene are MNHEY and SMNVEV (reference sequence). CDR3 length equals 16 residues. V was pared by 7 bases and J by 7 bases, with 25 bases between. The CDR3 sequence: CASKRSGSGYQGGYTF. The CDR3 DNA follows: TGTGCCAGCAAGAGATCAGGGAGCGGGTACCAGGGTGGCTACACCTTC.